The clone carrying this T cell receptor beta chain was found a few times. Antigen specificity is unknown. The sample comes from a study of identical twins. Findings and caveats of the study: Partly confounded zero-insertion analyses could result from invariant MAIT and iNKT cells. Models predicted too little out-of-frame TCR alpha sharing in monozygotic twins. Findings came from cross-sectional statistics, without long-term follow-up of donors.

TCRdb used MiXCR to reprocess the 5' RACE reads, holding one entry per CDR3 protein. The table lists some 1,700,000 distinct CDR3 sequences, around 29% of them singletons. The CDR3 extends over 14 amino acids. The ends were cut back, 1 base at V and 2 bases at J, with 10 bases in the middle. Looked up from germline, CDR1 is SGHDT and CDR2 is YYEEEE. The chain uses TRBV5-6 and TRBJ2-7; possibly TRBD1 for D (6 bases). This clonotype was obtained from a newborn girl in good health. Sequences were obtained from cord blood. CDR3 coding DNA: TGTGCCAGCAGCTTGTTCCCAGGGGCCTACGAGCAGTACTTC. It is translated as CASSLFPGAYEQYF.